This is a list of T cell receptor beta chains from one sample in a study of blood T cells in healthy people across ages. TCRdb reanalysed the 5' RACE reads using MiXCR and keeps one entry per CDR3 protein. The table includes about 570,000 distinct CDR3 sequences, roughly 29% detected once. Sequences were obtained from blood. Receptors originate from a woman between 70 and 85 years old in good health. Each CDR3 is given with its conserved first and last residue. The order of the fields is J gene, D gene, V gene, clone size, CDR3 protein, CDR3 DNA. The D gene is left open where the match is weak. A row's size may be missing; if present it is once, few, many or a size class.

>TRBJ1-2|.|TRBV2|.
CASRKGQTNYGYTF
TGTGCCAGCAGGAAAGGCCAGACTAACTATGGCTACACCTTC
>TRBJ2-3|TRBD2|TRBV7-2|.
CASSFGRGTTSTDTQYF
TGTGCCAGCAGCTTCGGGCGGGGGACGACTAGCACAGATACGCAGTATTTT
>TRBJ1-2|.|TRBV4-3|.
CASSQDLSGGYTF
TGCGCCAGCAGCCAAGATCTATCAGGGGGCTACACCTTC
>TRBJ2-3|TRBD1|TRBV20-1|few
CSARAVQGVTDTQYF
TGCAGTGCTAGAGCTGTACAGGGGGTCACAGATACGCAGTATTTT
>TRBJ1-1|TRBD1|TRBV19|.
CASTGQLVTEAFF
TGTGCCAGTACGGGACAGCTAGTCACTGAAGCTTTCTTT
>TRBJ2-5|.|TRBV14|.
CASSQGIGRPQETQYF
TGTGCCAGCAGCCAAGGTATAGGGAGACCCCAAGAGACCCAGTACTTC
>TRBJ2-3|TRBD2|TRBV2|.
CASSVQKRGGTDTQYF
TGTGCCAGCAGTGTACAGAAGCGGGGGGGCACAGATACGCAGTATTTT
>TRBJ1-2|.|TRBV5-1|few
CASSLEEADYGYTF
TGCGCCAGCAGCTTGGAGGAGGCGGACTATGGCTACACCTTC
>TRBJ2-7|.|TRBV5-1|few
CASSLLTGKGYEQYF
TGCGCCAGCAGTCTTCTCACCGGGAAGGGATACGAGCAGTACTTC
>TRBJ2-2|TRBD2|TRBV5-1|.
CASSQRGDPRKTGELFF
TGCGCCAGCAGCCAGCGGGGGGATCCCCGAAAGACCGGGGAGCTGTTTTTT
>TRBJ2-5|.|TRBV7-6|.
CASSRNRGKETQYF
TGTGCCAGCAGCCGTAACCGGGGCAAAGAGACCCAGTACTTC
>TRBJ2-5|.|TRBV3-1|.
CTSSQVGQEETQYF
TGTACCAGCAGCCAAGTTGGGCAAGAAGAGACCCAGTACTTC
>TRBJ1-4|TRBD1|TRBV25-1|few
CASSERGQPNEKLFF
TGTGCCAGCAGTGAACGGGGACAGCCAAATGAAAAACTGTTTTTT
>TRBJ2-7|.|TRBV3-1|.
CASSHGGPYEQYF
TGTGCCAGCAGCCACGGGGGTCCCTACGAGCAGTACTTC
>TRBJ2-7|.|TRBV5-1|many
CASSLDYEQYF
TGTGCCAGCAGCTTAGACTACGAGCAGTACTTC
>TRBJ2-5|TRBD2|TRBV7-2|.
CASRRGGSETQYF
TGTGCCAGCCGGCGGGGGGGATCGGAGACCCAGTACTTC
>TRBJ2-1|.|TRBV5-1|.
CASRGGGSPEQFF
TGCGCCAGCAGGGGGGGGGGCTCCCCTGAGCAGTTCTTC
>TRBJ2-1|.|TRBV7-2|few
CASSFDRRNYNEQFF
TGTGCCAGCAGCTTTGACCGAAGGAACTACAATGAGCAGTTCTTC
>TRBJ2-5|.|TRBV7-6|.
CASSLGPQGTQYF
TGTGCCAGCAGCTTAGGCCCTCAAGGGACCCAGTACTTC
>TRBJ1-3|.|TRBV29-1|few
CSVEGPASGTIYF
TGCAGCGTTGAGGGGCCAGCTTCGGGCACCATATATTTT
>TRBJ2-7|TRBD2|TRBV7-2|.
CASSRLAGKSYEQYF
TGTGCCAGCAGCCGACTAGCGGGAAAATCCTACGAGCAGTACTTC
>TRBJ1-1|TRBD1|TRBV3-1|few
CASSQQGQGNTEAFF
TGTGCCAGCAGCCAACAGGGACAGGGGAACACTGAAGCTTTCTTT
>TRBJ2-7|.|TRBV6-2/TRBV6-3|.
CASNDQQYYEQYF
TGTGCCAGCAATGACCAACAGTACTACGAGCAGTACTTC
>TRBJ2-3|TRBD2|TRBV4-3|.
CASSQDLPGVSGGAGDTQYF
TGCGCCAGCAGCCAAGATCTCCCGGGTGTTAGCGGGGGAGCAGGGGATACGCAGTATTTT
>TRBJ2-4|.|TRBV6-5|.
CASSPGQNIQYF
TGTGCCAGCAGTCCAGGACAAAACATTCAGTACTTC
>TRBJ2-7|TRBD2|TRBV28|few
CASSFLADEQYF
TGTGCCAGCAGTTTTCTAGCGGACGAGCAGTACTTC
>TRBJ1-2|.|TRBV6-6|.
CASSYDVGTSNYGYTF
TGTGCCAGCAGTTACGACGTGGGCACAAGTAACTATGGCTACACCTTC
>TRBJ2-1|.|TRBV3-1|few
CASSGWSSYNEQFF
TGTGCCAGCTCGGGGTGGAGCTCCTACAATGAGCAGTTCTTC
>TRBJ2-5|.|TRBV20-1|few
CSAHKVGAFQETQYF
TGCAGTGCTCATAAGGTCGGGGCATTCCAAGAGACCCAGTACTTC
>TRBJ2-2|.|TRBV4-3|few
CASSQDSVGELFF
TGCGCCAGCAGCCAAGATTCGGTCGGGGAGCTGTTTTTT
>TRBJ2-7|.|TRBV7-3|.
CASRSHKSRVSYEQYF
TGTGCCAGCAGGTCCCATAAATCCAGGGTCTCCTACGAGCAGTACTTC
>TRBJ1-4|TRBD1|TRBV29-1|few
CSAGDRGFEKLFF
TGCAGCGCCGGGGACAGGGGGTTTGAAAAACTGTTTTTT
>TRBJ2-7|TRBD2|TRBV5-1|.
CASSLVGSGVSYEQYF
TGCGCCAGCAGCTTGGTGGGTAGCGGGGTCTCCTACGAGCAGTACTTC
>TRBJ2-5|TRBD2|TRBV20-1|many
CSAKPSGSYQETQYF
TGCAGTGCTAAACCTAGCGGCTCGTACCAAGAGACCCAGTACTTC